This is a list of T cell receptor beta chains from one sample in a study of blood T cell repertoires in COVID-19. Generated by immunoSEQ multiplex PCR, the TCRdb table keeps only in-frame clones and is missing some. The sample has a few hundred thousand clones; about 88% are singletons. The sequencing sample was made of peripheral blood. The receptors were sampled from a man aged 45 to 65 with COVID-19, enrolled during active disease. Both conserved end residues are part of each CDR3. D genes are given only for firm matches. Size values are once, few and many counts, or a class for expanded clones, and some rows have none.

abundance: once; d_gene: TRBD2; j_gene: TRBJ2-3; v_gene: TRBV29-1; CDR3aa: CSVLSGRVTDTQYF; CDR3nt: TGCAGCGTCCTTAGCGGGAGGGTCACAGATACGCAGTATTTT
abundance: once; d_gene: TRBD2; j_gene: TRBJ2-5; v_gene: TRBV19; CDR3aa: CASSILAGGPETQYF; CDR3nt: TGTGCCAGTAGTATACTAGCGGGAGGGCCGGAGACCCAGTACTTC
abundance: once; d_gene: -; j_gene: TRBJ1-1; v_gene: TRBV6-5; CDR3aa: CASSYEGYTEAFF; CDR3nt: TGTGCCAGCAGTTACGAGGGATACACTGAAGCTTTCTTT
abundance: -; d_gene: -; j_gene: TRBJ2-7; v_gene: TRBV6-6; CDR3aa: CASNPNPGTSEQYF; CDR3nt: TGTGCCAGCAACCCTAACCCGGGGACATCCGAGCAGTACTTC
abundance: -; d_gene: TRBD1; j_gene: TRBJ1-5; v_gene: TRBV6-2/TRBV6-3; CDR3aa: CASSPTQGGGSSNQPQHF; CDR3nt: TGTGCCAGCAGCCCTACCCAGGGGGGCGGGTCAAGCAATCAGCCCCAGCATTTT
abundance: -; d_gene: -; j_gene: TRBJ2-2; v_gene: TRBV5-1; CDR3aa: CASSLVTGPGELFF; CDR3nt: TGCGCCAGCAGCTTGGTTACAGGGCCCGGGGAGCTGTTTTTT
abundance: -; d_gene: -; j_gene: TRBJ2-7; v_gene: TRBV3-1/TRBV3-2; CDR3aa: CASSQDGQGGNEQYF; CDR3nt: TGTGCCAGCAGCCAAGATGGTCAGGGTGGAAACGAGCAGTACTTC
abundance: -; d_gene: TRBD1; j_gene: TRBJ2-5; v_gene: TRBV19; CDR3aa: CASKDRGSEETQYF; CDR3nt: TGTGCCAGCAAGGACAGGGGGTCCGAAGAGACCCAGTACTTC
abundance: -; d_gene: TRBD1; j_gene: TRBJ2-1; v_gene: TRBV10-1; CDR3aa: CASSESVRGGTGEDNEQFF; CDR3nt: TGCGCCAGCAGTGAGTCTGTTCGAGGAGGGACAGGGGAAGACAATGAGCAGTTCTTC
abundance: -; d_gene: TRBD1; j_gene: TRBJ1-1; v_gene: TRBV5-1; CDR3aa: CASSLDRGITEAFF; CDR3nt: TGCGCCAGCAGCCTGGACAGGGGGATAACTGAAGCTTTCTTT
abundance: -; d_gene: -; j_gene: TRBJ1-5; v_gene: TRBV5-1; CDR3aa: CASSLEGFSNQPQHF; CDR3nt: TGCGCCAGCAGCTTGGAGGGGTTTAGCAATCAGCCCCAGCATTTT
abundance: once; d_gene: -; j_gene: TRBJ2-1; v_gene: TRBV6-5; CDR3aa: CASSPTAGRKEQFF; CDR3nt: TGTGCCAGCAGTCCGACAGCCGGCCGGAAGGAGCAGTTCTTC
abundance: -; d_gene: -; j_gene: TRBJ1-1; v_gene: TRBV6-5; CDR3aa: CASSYTTTQNTEAFF; CDR3nt: TGTGCCAGCAGTTATACGACAACACAAAACACTGAAGCTTTCTTT
abundance: -; d_gene: -; j_gene: TRBJ2-2; v_gene: TRBV7-3; CDR3aa: CASSLSPGLGTGELFF; CDR3nt: TGTGCCAGCAGCTTATCACCAGGACTGGGCACCGGGGAGCTGTTTTTT
abundance: -; d_gene: TRBD1; j_gene: TRBJ1-4; v_gene: TRBV4-1; CDR3aa: CASSQTGGLPEKLFF; CDR3nt: TGCGCCAGCAGCCAGACAGGGGGCCTGCCCGAAAAACTGTTTTTT
abundance: -; d_gene: TRBD2; j_gene: TRBJ2-7; v_gene: TRBV6-2/TRBV6-3; CDR3aa: CASSYGGGQVYF; CDR3nt: TGTGCCAGCAGTTACGGCGGGGGGCAGGTGTACTTC
abundance: -; d_gene: -; j_gene: TRBJ1-1; v_gene: TRBV30; CDR3aa: CAWKLQNTEAFF; CDR3nt: TGTGCCTGGAAATTACAGAACACTGAAGCTTTCTTT
abundance: -; d_gene: TRBD1; j_gene: TRBJ2-3; v_gene: TRBV19; CDR3aa: CASTATGFTDTQYF; CDR3nt: TGTGCCAGTACCGCGACAGGGTTCACAGATACGCAGTATTTT
abundance: -; d_gene: TRBD2; j_gene: TRBJ2-2; v_gene: TRBV9; CDR3aa: CASSVRSGGALDGELFF; CDR3nt: TGTGCCAGCAGCGTACGTAGCGGGGGAGCCCTGGACGGGGAGCTGTTTTTT
abundance: -; d_gene: TRBD2; j_gene: TRBJ2-1; v_gene: TRBV7-9; CDR3aa: CASSPPGLAGGHNEQFF; CDR3nt: TGTGCCAGCAGCCCACCGGGACTAGCGGGGGGACACAATGAGCAGTTCTTC
abundance: -; d_gene: -; j_gene: TRBJ2-1; v_gene: TRBV11-2; CDR3aa: CASSFGSSYNEQFF; CDR3nt: TGTGCCAGCAGCTTTGGGAGCTCCTACAATGAGCAGTTCTTC
abundance: few; d_gene: TRBD1; j_gene: TRBJ1-1; v_gene: TRBV10-3; CDR3aa: CAMTGGPNTEAFF; CDR3nt: TGTGCCATGACAGGGGGCCCGAACACTGAAGCTTTCTTT
abundance: -; d_gene: -; j_gene: TRBJ2-5; v_gene: TRBV18; CDR3aa: CASSHVRLSETQYF; CDR3nt: TGTGCCAGCTCACACGTCCGACTGTCGGAGACCCAGTACTTC
abundance: -; d_gene: TRBD2; j_gene: TRBJ2-5; v_gene: TRBV29-1; CDR3aa: CSVEDGTSGWETQYF; CDR3nt: TGCAGCGTTGAAGATGGGACTAGCGGCTGGGAGACCCAGTACTTC
abundance: -; d_gene: -; j_gene: TRBJ2-7; v_gene: TRBV6-1; CDR3aa: CASSEFIVTGRSYEQYF; CDR3nt: TGTGCCAGCAGTGAATTTATAGTAACAGGGCGCTCCTACGAGCAGTACTTC
abundance: -; d_gene: -; j_gene: TRBJ2-7; v_gene: TRBV7-9; CDR3aa: CASSFFGGEQYF; CDR3nt: TGTGCCAGCAGCTTTTTTGGAGGAGAGCAGTACTTC
abundance: -; d_gene: -; j_gene: TRBJ2-3; v_gene: TRBV5-1; CDR3aa: CASSLYLGASDTQYF; CDR3nt: TGCGCCAGCAGCTTGTATTTGGGGGCCTCAGATACGCAGTATTTT
abundance: -; d_gene: TRBD1; j_gene: TRBJ1-3; v_gene: TRBV4-1; CDR3aa: CASSHDQGAGNTIYF; CDR3nt: TGCGCCAGCAGCCATGACCAGGGGGCTGGAAACACCATATATTTT
abundance: -; d_gene: -; j_gene: TRBJ1-2; v_gene: TRBV3-1/TRBV3-2; CDR3aa: CASSRHGNNYGYTF; CDR3nt: TGTGCCAGCAGCCGCCACGGGAATAACTATGGCTACACCTTC
abundance: -; d_gene: -; j_gene: TRBJ1-4; v_gene: TRBV15; CDR3aa: CATSRGVEEKLFF; CDR3nt: TGTGCCACCAGCAGAGGTGTAGAGGAAAAACTGTTTTTT
abundance: -; d_gene: -; j_gene: TRBJ2-1; v_gene: TRBV24-1; CDR3aa: CATSDPKAPGNEQFF; CDR3nt: TGTGCCACCAGTGATCCAAAGGCCCCCGGGAATGAGCAGTTCTTC
abundance: -; d_gene: TRBD1; j_gene: TRBJ2-7; v_gene: TRBV12-5; CDR3aa: CASGLVPGQGTYEQYF; CDR3nt: TGTGCTAGTGGTTTGGTACCGGGACAGGGTACCTACGAGCAGTACTTC
abundance: -; d_gene: -; j_gene: TRBJ2-5; v_gene: TRBV7-9; CDR3aa: CASSLAASRETQYF; CDR3nt: TGTGCCAGCAGCTTAGCGGCTAGCAGAGAGACCCAGTACTTC
abundance: -; d_gene: -; j_gene: TRBJ2-2; v_gene: TRBV6-5; CDR3aa: CASSYSRSVGELFF; CDR3nt: TGTGCCAGCAGTTACTCGAGGTCGGTCGGGGAGCTGTTTTTT
abundance: -; d_gene: -; j_gene: TRBJ1-1; v_gene: TRBV6-5; CDR3aa: CASTRRGARNTEAFF; CDR3nt: TGTGCCAGCACCCGACGGGGGGCCAGGAACACTGAAGCTTTCTTT
abundance: -; d_gene: TRBD2; j_gene: TRBJ2-1; v_gene: TRBV27; CDR3aa: CASSHTQRGPINEQFF; CDR3nt: TGTGCCAGCAGTCACACCCAGCGGGGGCCTATCAATGAGCAGTTCTTC
abundance: -; d_gene: TRBD1; j_gene: TRBJ2-7; v_gene: TRBV10-3; CDR3aa: CAISERGQADEQYF; CDR3nt: TGTGCCATCAGTGAGAGGGGACAGGCGGACGAGCAGTACTTC
abundance: -; d_gene: -; j_gene: TRBJ2-2; v_gene: TRBV5-4; CDR3aa: CASSPTQTGELFF; CDR3nt: TGTGCCAGCAGCCCAACACAAACCGGGGAGCTGTTTTTT
abundance: -; d_gene: -; j_gene: TRBJ1-2; v_gene: TRBV15; CDR3aa: CATSREGNSRGDYGYTF; CDR3nt: TGTGCCACCAGCAGAGAGGGAAACTCCAGGGGAGACTATGGCTACACCTTC
abundance: -; d_gene: -; j_gene: TRBJ2-7; v_gene: TRBV4-2; CDR3aa: CASSQDKGGAYEQYF; CDR3nt: TGTGCCAGCAGCCAAGATAAGGGAGGCGCCTACGAGCAGTACTTC
abundance: -; d_gene: -; j_gene: TRBJ1-1; v_gene: TRBV6-5; CDR3aa: CASSYPRERAFF; CDR3nt: TGTGCCAGCAGTTACCCCCGCGAGAGAGCTTTCTTT
abundance: once; d_gene: -; j_gene: TRBJ1-6; v_gene: TRBV27; CDR3aa: CASKRSGSPLHF; CDR3nt: TGTGCCAGCAAGCGAAGTGGTTCACCCCTCCACTTT
abundance: -; d_gene: TRBD2; j_gene: TRBJ2-1; v_gene: TRBV7-3; CDR3aa: CASSLESTSNNEQFF; CDR3nt: TGTGCCAGCAGCTTAGAATCGACTAGCAACAATGAGCAGTTCTTC
abundance: -; d_gene: TRBD2; j_gene: TRBJ2-1; v_gene: TRBV7-3; CDR3aa: CASSLSQAGGNEQFF; CDR3nt: TGTGCCAGCAGCTTGAGTCAAGCGGGAGGGAATGAGCAGTTCTTC
abundance: -; d_gene: -; j_gene: TRBJ2-1; v_gene: TRBV18; CDR3aa: CASSSRGPNEQFF; CDR3nt: TGTGCCAGCTCATCCAGGGGTCCCAATGAGCAGTTCTTC
abundance: -; d_gene: TRBD2; j_gene: TRBJ2-1; v_gene: TRBV5-1; CDR3aa: CASSPRASGVNEQFF; CDR3nt: TGCGCCAGCAGCCCAAGGGCTAGCGGGGTAAATGAGCAGTTCTTC